This TCR beta chain derives from a study of blood T cell repertoires in COVID-19. Remarks on this clone: Other nucleotide sequences in the sample specify the same CDR3.

The CDR3 sequence is 15 residues long. Per the germline V gene, CDR1 is SGHRS and CDR2 is YFSETQ. V lost 2 bases and J lost 0, with 9 bases in between. The authors' processing: Reference gene primer amplification gave nucleated cell count estimates. Only in-frame clones appear in the TCRdb table, and some are missing; sequencing was by immunoSEQ multiplex PCR. V, J and clone size are those of that table, while D and trimming were read from the DNA. The table has 120,000 to 150,000 clones, approximately 89% seen once. This sequence was found in a human donor in a cohort sampled during active COVID-19. The rearrangement joins TRBV5-1 to TRBJ1-5; TRBD1 might be the D (6 bases). Sequencing was carried out using peripheral blood. The CDR3 protein is CASSFSGDSNQPQHF. CDR3 bases: TGCGCCAGCAGCTTTTCAGGGGATAGCAATCAGCCCCAGCATTTT.